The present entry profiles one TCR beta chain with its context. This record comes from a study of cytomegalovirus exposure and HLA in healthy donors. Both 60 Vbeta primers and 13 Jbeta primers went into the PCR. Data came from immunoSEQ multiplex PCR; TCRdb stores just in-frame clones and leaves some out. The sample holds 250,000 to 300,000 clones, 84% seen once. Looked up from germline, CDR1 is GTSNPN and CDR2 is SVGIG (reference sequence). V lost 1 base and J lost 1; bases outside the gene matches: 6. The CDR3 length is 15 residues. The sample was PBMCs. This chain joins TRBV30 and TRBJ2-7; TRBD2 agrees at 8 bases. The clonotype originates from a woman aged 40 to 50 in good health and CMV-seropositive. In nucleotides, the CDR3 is TGTGCCTGGAGTGGAGTAGCGGGAATGTCCTACGAGCAGTACTTC. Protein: CAWSGVAGMSYEQYF. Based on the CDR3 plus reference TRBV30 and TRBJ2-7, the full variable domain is SQTIHQWPATLVQPVGSPLSLECTVEGTSNPNLYWYRQAAGRGLQLLFYSVGIGQISSEVPQNLSASRPQDRQFILSSKKLLLSDSGFYLCAWSGVAGMSYEQYFGPGTRLTVT.